The 11 T cell receptor beta chains reported below all come from one sample, sequenced in a study of cytomegalovirus exposure and HLA in healthy donors. This PCR relied on a set of 60 Vbeta primers and 13 Jbeta primers. The assay was immunoSEQ multiplex PCR, and TCRdb's table has in-frame clones only and misses some. The sample holds about 200,000 clones, approximately 83% seen once. The material sequenced was PBMCs. These receptors were collected from a boy between 2 and 15 years old in good health and CMV-seronegative.

The chain uses TRBV6-6 and TRBJ1-5; TRBD1 agrees at 7 bases. CDR3 size: 16 residues. The V segment lost 0 bases and the J segment 5 bases; nucleotides outside the gene matches: 7. CDR1 and CDR2 from the germline V gene are MNHNY and SVGAGI (reference sequence). The CDR3 bases are TGTGCCAGCAGTTACTCGCCCCGGGACAGTTATCAGCCCCAGCATTTT. Protein sequence: CASSYSPRDSYQPQHF.

The chain has TRBV5-4 and TRBJ1-3; D not resolved. From germline, CDR1 is SGHNT and CDR2 YYREEE (reference sequence). The CDR3 loop spans 15 amino acids. The V end lost 0 bases, the J end lost 2 bases, and 9 bases lay between the germline ends. CDR3 in DNA: TGTGCCAGCAGCTTGGTTCCAGGCGCTGGAAACACCATATATTTT. The encoded protein is CASSLVPGAGNTIYF. The full variable domain, with the rest looked up from reference TRBV5-4 and TRBJ1-3, is ETGVTQSPTHLIKTRGQQVTLRCSSQSGHNTVSWYQQALGQGPQFIFQYYREEENGRGNFPPRFSGLQFPNYSSELNVNALELDDSALYLCASSLVPGAGNTIYFGEGSWLTVV.

The chain has TRBV6-6 and TRBJ2-3, with D tentatively TRBD2 (7 bases). V lost 2 bases and J lost 2, with 14 bases in between. From germline, CDR1 is MNHNY and CDR2 SVGAGI (reference sequence). The CDR3 length is 16 residues. The CDR3 is CASSYLGGPPTDTQYF. The CDR3 DNA is TGTGCCAGCAGTTACCTCGGGGGGCCCCCCACAGATACGCAGTATTTT.

The chain couples TRBV5-1 to TRBJ2-3; 16 nucleotides match TRBD2. Looked up from germline, CDR1 is SGHRS and CDR2 is YFSETQ. J gave up 0 bases and V 4 bases, and 8 bases lay outside the gene matches. The CDR3 spans 19 residues. The CDR3 region has the DNA TGCGCCAGCAGCCGAACCCCGGGACTAGCGGGGGGGAGCACAGATACGCAGTATTTT. It is translated as CASSRTPGLAGGSTDTQYF.

V usage is TRBV29-1 and J usage is TRBJ1-1; the D gene is possibly TRBD1 (5 bases). Germline V gene data show CDR1 as SQVTM and CDR2 as ANQGSEA. V shed 6 bases and J shed 1 base, with 12 bases lying between them. The CDR3 runs 13 residues. CDR3 coding DNA: TGCAGCGTCGCAACGGACACGAACACTGAAGCTTTCTTT. Translated, it gives CSVATDTNTEAFF.

The genes are TRBV6-5 and TRBJ2-7; 8 nucleotides line up with TRBD1. In germline, CDR1 is MNHEY, CDR2 SVGAGI. This CDR3 has 13 amino acids. V dropped 5 bases and J dropped 5; count of bases not matched to a gene: 5. The CDR3 DNA reads as TGTGCCAGCAGTCCGGGACAGGCCCACGAGCAGTACTTC. Protein: CASSPGQAHEQYF.

In regard to this clone: The identical CDR3 is also encoded by other nucleotide sequences in the sample. This rearrangement joins TRBV7-2 to TRBJ2-1; 14 bases agree with TRBD2. The V gene's germline CDR1 is SGHTA and CDR2 FQGNSA. Trimming cost V 4 bases and J 4 bases; bases outside gene matches: 3. CDR3 length: 16 residues. The CDR3 bases are TGTGCCAGCAGCTCCGGACTAGCGGGGGGATACAATGAGCAGTTCTTC. It codes for CASSSGLAGGYNEQFF. Full variable domain (missing parts from reference TRBV7-2 and TRBJ2-1): GAGVSQSPSNKVTEKGKDVELRCDPISGHTALYWYRQSLGQGLEFLIYFQGNSAPDKSGLPSDRFSAERTGGSVSTLTIQRTQQEDSAVYLCASSSGLAGGYNEQFFGPGTRLTVL.

The sample holds a few counts of this clone. The V and J genes are TRBV6-5 and TRBJ2-5, with D perhaps matching TRBD1 (5 bases). V lost 0 bases and J lost 7, with 9 bases in between. In germline, CDR1 is MNHEY, CDR2 SVGAGI. This CDR3 region has 13 residues. CDR3 sequence (DNA): TGTGCCAGCAGTTACTCGAATCAGGGGACCCAGTACTTC. Its translation: CASSYSNQGTQYF.

The rearrangement links TRBV6-5 to TRBJ2-1; D is unresolved. The CDR3 consists of 13 residues. Trimming took 4 bases from V and 7 from J, leaving 11 bases between them. Germline V gene lookup returns CDR1 MNHEY and CDR2 SVGAGI. The CDR3 protein is CASSSLQRNEQFF. CDR3 bases: TGTGCCAGCAGTTCACTCCAGAGGAATGAGCAGTTCTTC.

The rearrangement links TRBV7-9 to TRBJ2-3; D is uncertain. With 5 bases removed from V and 1 base from J, the gap between germline ends came to 10 bases. This CDR3 spans 14 amino acids. Per germline, CDR1 SEHNR and CDR2 FQNEAQ (reference sequence). The CDR3 here is CASSHPRGTDTQYF. Written as DNA, the CDR3 is TGTGCCAGCAGCCACCCCCGGGGCACAGATACGCAGTATTTT. Drawing the rest from reference TRBV7-9 and TRBJ2-3, the complete variable domain is DTGVSQNPRHKITKRGQNVTFRCDPISEHNRLYWYRQTLGQGPEFLTYFQNEAQLEKSRLLSDRFSAERPKGSFSTLEIQRTEQGDSAMYLCASSHPRGTDTQYFGPGTRLTVL.

The chain combines TRBV2 with TRBJ1-1; D is possibly TRBD1 (5 bases). Looked up from germline, CDR1 is SNHLY and CDR2 is FYNNEI. This CDR3 comprises 15 residues. Trimming removed 1 base from V and 4 bases from J, with 13 bases in between. CDR3 in DNA: TGTGCCAGCAGTGAAGTCGGGGGAGGGTCCACTGAAGCTTTCTTT. It is translated as CASSEVGGGSTEAFF.